The T cell receptor (beta chain) under discussion was sequenced for a study of blood T cell repertoires in COVID-19. Study-level information: Donors in the United States, Italy and Spain gave samples during acute or convalescent COVID-19.

Trimming pared 3 bases from V and 5 bases from J, leaving 5 bases between. The CDR3 is 12 amino acids. Germline assignment: CDR1 KGHSH and CDR2 LQKENI. In the authors' workflow: Nucleated cell number was recorded as an estimate derived from reference gene primer amplification. Libraries were prepared by immunoSEQ multiplex PCR; TCRdb keeps only in-frame clonotypes and omits some of them. Clone size and the V and J calls come from that table; the DNA yielded D and trimming. The sample carries more than 300,000 clones, approximately 92% recorded once. The study recruited people aged about 18 to 95 years across under 25 US areas. Participants' own reports of clinical history determined their cohort assignment.

Sequencing was performed on PBMCs or T cells enriched from blood (not recorded which). This chain uses TRBV18 with TRBJ2-1; D is uncertain. The sequence came from a woman aged 25-40 years who had recovered from COVID-19. The CDR3 here is CASSPANNEQFF. CDR3 coding DNA: TGTGCCAGCTCACCCGCTAACAATGAGCAGTTCTTC.